One and the same sample provided the 23 T cell receptor beta chains below, sequenced in a study of blood T cell repertoires in COVID-19. The data were produced by immunoSEQ multiplex PCR, yet TCRdb's version contains in-frame clones alone and is incomplete. The sample holds roughly 150,000 clones; around 90% are singletons and the top ten take just over 2.5%. The sequenced material came from peripheral blood. These receptors came from a woman over 75 with COVID-19, enrolled during active disease.

This clone showed up just once. This chain connects TRBV7-2 to TRBJ2-2; 7 bases map to TRBD1. CDR1 SGHTA and CDR2 FQGNSA come from the germline V gene. V lost 5 bases and J lost 6; bases outside the gene matches: 9. The CDR3 is made up of 15 amino acids. CDR3 sequence: CASSQPRQGAGELFF. CDR3 DNA: TGTGCCAGCAGCCAACCTAGACAGGGCGCCGGGGAGCTGTTTTTT.

For this clone: Within the sample, other DNA sequences also encode this same CDR3. CDR3 sequence: CASSWDRGDGYTF. CDR3 nucleotides: TGTGCCAGCAGCTGGGACAGGGGCGATGGCTACACCTTC. V gene TRBV5-8 combines with J gene TRBJ1-2; TRBD1 aligns across 10 bases. CDR1 is SGHTS, CDR2 YDEGEE, per germline. The CDR3 spans 13 residues. Trimming removed 3 bases from V and 6 bases from J; junction bases left unmatched: 2.

V gene TRBV5-4 combines with J gene TRBJ2-5; TRBD2 agrees at 8 bases. There are 17 residues in the CDR3. Germline V gene lookup returns CDR1 SGHNT and CDR2 YYREEE (reference sequence). The junction had 12 bases not matched to a gene; V was cut back by 1 base and J by 4 bases. CDR3 region: CASSLTGAGAPGETQYF. The CDR3 DNA sequence: TGTGCCAGCAGCTTGACCGGAGCGGGAGCCCCGGGAGAGACCCAGTACTTC. The whole variable domain, remainder taken from reference TRBV5-4 and TRBJ2-5, is ETGVTQSPTHLIKTRGQQVTLRCSSQSGHNTVSWYQQALGQGPQFIFQYYREEENGRGNFPPRFSGLQFPNYSSELNVNALELDDSALYLCASSLTGAGAPGETQYFGPGTRLLVL.

The gene calls are TRBV5-1 and TRBJ2-7, with 14 bases identical to TRBD2. The CDR3 loop spans 15 amino acids. V lost 4 bases, J lost 5 bases, and 5 bases stayed unmatched. Per germline, CDR1 SGHRS and CDR2 YFSETQ. CDR3 nucleotide sequence: TGCGCCAGCAGCAGTGGACTAGCGGGAGGAGACGAGCAGTACTTC. Its translation: CASSSGLAGGDEQYF.

This sequence joins TRBV2 and TRBJ2-7, with D tentatively TRBD2 (6 bases). The CDR3 totals 14 residues. CDR1 SNHLY and CDR2 FYNNEI come from the germline V gene. V dropped 6 bases and J dropped 6 bases, with 18 bases sitting between them. The chain's CDR3 is CASSLTSSLAEQYF. The CDR3 DNA reads TGTGCCAGCAGCCTGACTAGTTCGTTAGCCGAGCAGTACTTC.

The V and J genes are TRBV19 and TRBJ1-1; TRBD1 might be the D (5 bases). This CDR3 region has 14 residues. CDR1 and CDR2 (germline): LNHDA, SQIVND (reference sequence). Trimming stripped 6 bases from V and 0 bases from J, with 11 bases between. The CDR3 sequence is CASRGGTMNTEAFF. The CDR3 coding sequence is TGTGCCAGTAGGGGGGGGACTATGAACACTGAAGCTTTCTTT.

The chain uses TRBV7-6 and TRBJ2-1; weak D call: TRBD2 (6 bases). The germline V and J ends were trimmed by 0 bases and 9 bases, with 15 bases remaining between them. Germline CDR1 reads SGHVS; CDR2 reads FNYEAQ. The CDR3 has 15 amino acids. The CDR3 nucleotides read TGTGCCAGCAGCTTAGCGCTTGGAGGGTTTAGTGAGCAGTTCTTC. This translates into CASSLALGGFSEQFF.

This clone showed up just a few times. The chain joins TRBV28 to TRBJ1-5; 10 bases match TRBD1. CDR3 length equals 12 residues. Trimming removed 11 bases from V and 7 bases from J; junction bases left unmatched: 5. Germline assignment: CDR1 MDHEN and CDR2 SYDVKM. The chain's CDR3 is CAAGDRGQPQHF. The CDR3 DNA reads as TGTGCCGCCGGGGACAGGGGCCAGCCCCAGCATTTT. The full variable domain, in which reference TRBV28 and TRBJ1-5 provide the parts outside the CDR3, is DVKVTQSSRYLVKRTGEKVFLECVQDMDHENMFWYRQDPGLGLRLIYFSYDVKMKEKGDIPEGYSVSREKKERFSLILESASTNQTSMYLCAAGDRGQPQHFGDGTRLSIL.

The chain is built from TRBV20-1 and TRBJ1-4; unclear D gene. CDR1 is DFQATT, CDR2 SNEGSKA, per germline (reference sequence). This CDR3 region has 11 residues. V lost 1 base and J 8 bases, leaving 5 bases between the germline ends. CDR3 protein: CSARVQEKLFF. The CDR3 nucleotides read TGCAGTGCTAGAGTTCAGGAAAAACTGTTTTTT.

V and J are TRBV5-1 and TRBJ2-1; weak D call: TRBD2 (5 bases). Trimming took off 0 bases at V and 0 bases at J, with 10 bases between the two ends. Per germline, CDR1 SGHRS and CDR2 YFSETQ. This CDR3 comprises 16 residues. The CDR3 DNA reads TGCGCCAGCAGCTTGGACGGTGGGAGCTCCTACAATGAGCAGTTCTTC. This translates into CASSLDGGSSYNEQFF.

V is TRBV27 and J is TRBJ1-6, with 12 bases aligning to TRBD1. The germline V gene encodes CDR1 MNHEY and CDR2 SMNVEV (reference sequence). The CDR3 covers 19 residues. Trimming at V came to 5 bases and at J to 5 bases, leaving 13 bases not matched to a gene. CDR3 sequence reads: CASSQGTGGRSRNNSPLHF. Here the CDR3 DNA reads TGTGCCAGCAGTCAAGGGACAGGGGGCAGATCCCGGAATAATTCACCCCTCCACTTT.

This sequence joins TRBV3-1 (or the pseudogene TRBV3-2) and TRBJ2-3; 7 bases fit TRBD2. J gave up 3 bases and V 3 bases, and 9 bases lay outside the gene matches. Germline CDR1 is LGHDT and CDR2 is YNNKEL (reference sequence). The CDR3 runs 16 residues. The CDR3 is CASSHRAGVWTDTQYF. Here the CDR3 DNA reads TGTGCCAGCAGCCACCGGGCGGGAGTCTGGACAGATACGCAGTATTTT.

The CDR3 DNA follows: TGTGCCAGCAGCCCGACTGCCCGCTCCTACAATGAGCAGTTCTTC. The encoded protein is CASSPTARSYNEQFF. The chain carries TRBV27 and TRBJ2-1; D unclear. In germline, CDR1 is MNHEY, CDR2 SMNVEV (reference sequence). This CDR3 comprises 15 residues. V was clipped by 6 bases and J by 0 bases, with 12 bases between them.

The chain uses TRBV7-2 and TRBJ1-5; D possibly corresponds to TRBD1 (5 bases). CDR3 length equals 15 residues. The germline V and J ends were trimmed by 1 base and 4 bases, with 11 bases remaining between them. Germline assignment: CDR1 SGHTA and CDR2 FQGNSA. This CDR3 is CASSLGADRNQPQHF. DNA for the CDR3: TGTGCCAGCAGCTTAGGGGCTGACAGAAATCAGCCCCAGCATTTT.

CDR3 coding DNA: TGTGCCACCAGCAGGGGACAGGGGACTGGAAACACCATATATTTT. Its protein product is CATSRGQGTGNTIYF. The chain joins TRBV15 to TRBJ1-3, with TRBD1 matching over 10 bases. Germline values: CDR1 LNHNV, CDR2 YYDKDF (reference sequence). The length of the CDR3 is 15 residues. V lost 3 bases, J lost 2 bases, and 1 base stayed unmatched. The full variable domain, with the rest looked up from reference TRBV15 and TRBJ1-3, is DAMVIQNPRYQVTQFGKPVTLSCSQTLNHNVMYWYQQKSSQAPKLLFHYYDKDFNNEADTPDNFQSRRPNTSFCFLDIRSPGLGDTAMYLCATSRGQGTGNTIYFGEGSWLTVV.

The chain carries TRBV5-1 and TRBJ2-5; 11 bases line up with TRBD2. The germline V gene has CDR1 SGHRS and CDR2 YFSETQ. The CDR3 has 15 residues. The trim removed 4 bases at V and 4 bases at J, leaving 6 bases unmatched. The DNA for the CDR3 is TGCGCCAGCAGCGGGACCGGGACTAGCGGAGAGACCCAGTACTTC. Translated: CASSGTGTSGETQYF.

The chain employs TRBV7-2 and TRBJ1-1; D is perhaps TRBD1 (5 bases). V was pared by 5 bases and J by 0 bases, with 16 bases between. Germline V lookup: CDR1 SGHTA, CDR2 FQGNSA. The CDR3 length is 16 residues. CDR3 protein: CASSPAGPPMNTEAFF. DNA for the CDR3: TGTGCCAGCAGCCCAGCGGGGCCCCCAATGAACACTGAAGCTTTCTTT.

The V gene is TRBV6-5, the J gene TRBJ1-6; 7 bases are shared with TRBD1. In germline, CDR1 is MNHEY, CDR2 SVGAGI. CDR3 size: 14 residues. Trimming took 8 bases from V and 2 from J; bases not matched to a gene: 3. In DNA form, the CDR3 reads TGTGCCAGCGGCGACAGGGCCTATAATTCACCCCTCCACTTT. Translation gives CASGDRAYNSPLHF.

The genes are TRBV5-1 and TRBJ2-6; D ambiguous. The germline CDR1 and CDR2 sequences are SGHRS and YFSETQ. CDR3 length: 15 residues. The V gene lost 3 bases and the J gene lost 0 bases, with 7 bases spanning the gap. CDR3 in DNA: TGCGCCAGCAGCTGGAGTAGCTCTGGGGCCAACGTCCTGACTTTC. This codes for CASSWSSSGANVLTF.

This clone turned up a few times. This CDR3 reads CASSSQVQGAWYGYTF. CDR3 DNA: TGTGCCAGCAGTTCCCAAGTACAGGGGGCATGGTATGGCTACACCTTC. The genes are TRBV28 and TRBJ1-2, with 9 bases fitting TRBD1. V shed 4 bases and J 5 bases; nucleotides not matched to a gene: 11. This CDR3 spans 16 amino acids. Per germline, CDR1 MDHEN and CDR2 SYDVKM.

The sample holds a few counts of this clone. This chain uses TRBV5-1 with TRBJ1-2, with a tentative D call TRBD1 (6 bases). Trimming pared 1 base from V and 5 bases from J, leaving 12 bases between. The germline gives CDR1 SGHRS, CDR2 YFSETQ. The CDR3 is made up of 14 amino acids. CDR3 in amino acids: CASSLTQQGYGYTF. For the CDR3, the DNA is TGCGCCAGCAGCTTGACGCAACAGGGTTATGGCTACACCTTC.

J is TRBJ1-2 and V is TRBV28; 10 bases are a match to TRBD1. Per the germline V gene, CDR1 is MDHEN and CDR2 is SYDVKM. V trimming: 4 bases; J trimming: 3 bases; junction bases outside the gene matches: 8. The CDR3 is 16 amino acids. DNA of the CDR3: TGTGCCAGCAGTTCCCGGGACAGGGGTATTCACTATGGCTACACCTTC. Translating it yields CASSSRDRGIHYGYTF.

The V and J genes are TRBV10-3 and TRBJ2-3; weak D call: TRBD1 (6 bases). CDR1 is ENHRY and CDR2 is SYGVKD in the germline V gene. The CDR3 totals 17 residues. V shed 0 bases and J shed 2 bases, with 15 bases lying between them. This CDR3 reads CAISESHDRSSTDTQYF. CDR3 bases: TGTGCCATCAGTGAGTCGCACGACAGGAGCTCCACAGATACGCAGTATTTT.